This T cell receptor beta chain was obtained from a study of T cell repertoires in cytomegalovirus infection. As for the study in general: Indications came from public TCR beta signatures; they pointed to CMV infection and to a matching HLA type.

Overall study findings and caveats: HLA-C-restricted CMV clonotypes gave the most frequent clonotype in two of eight donors. Identification of carriers of CMV plus the relevant HLA was achieved through cumulative public TCR beta family frequency.

This clonotype showed up many times. Its antigen is not identified. TCRdb analysed the reads with MiXCR anew, one entry per CDR3 protein. The sample includes approximately 550,000 distinct CDR3 sequences, 16% of them seen just once. V lost 6 bases, J lost 4 bases, and 19 bases lay in between. Germline assignment: CDR1 MNHNS and CDR2 SASEGT. This CDR3 spans 15 amino acids. The source material was CD8+ T cells from PBMCs. This chain joins TRBV6-1 and TRBJ2-7; the D gene could be TRBD1 or TRBD2 (5 bases each). The TCR was taken from a human donor in good health (CMV status not recorded). Some clones in this sample may be carry-over from other donors' samples. The CDR3 DNA reads TGTGCCAGCAGGCCCGGGACCGTTGGTTTTTACGAGCAGTACTTC. This sequence encodes CASRPGTVGFYEQYF.